A selection of T cell receptor beta chains follows, all from one sample in a study of multiple sclerosis patients with progressive multifocal leukoencephalopathy. The protocol was immunoSEQ multiplex PCR, while the TCRdb copy is restricted to in-frame clones and leaves out a portion. The table lists fewer than 40,000 clones, more than 75% of them singletons. The source material was PBMCs, sampled from a patient treated with natalizumab. All receptors come from a human donor with progressive multifocal leukoencephalopathy. CDR3s include the opening cysteine and the closing phenylalanine or tryptophan. D genes are given only for firm matches. A row's size may be missing; if present it is once, few, many or a size class.

NA TRBJ1-5 NA TRBV18 CASSLDRAGVNRNQPQHF TGTGCCAGCTCACTTGATAGGGCAGGGGTGAATAGAAATCAGCCCCAGCATTTT
NA TRBJ2-1 TRBD1 TRBV25-1 CASSEQTGTGNNEQFF TGTGCCAGCAGTGAACAAACCGGGACAGGGAACAATGAGCAGTTCTTC
NA TRBJ1-1 NA TRBV18 CASSPSLSTEAFF TGTGCCAGCTCACCTAGCTTGAGCACTGAAGCTTTCTTT
NA TRBJ2-7 NA TRBV5-4 CASSLDAGKYYEQYF TGTGCCAGCAGCTTGGACGCTGGAAAGTACTACGAGCAGTACTTC
NA TRBJ2-7 NA TRBV6-5 CASSSTEASKYEQYF TGTGCCAGCAGTTCCACTGAGGCTAGTAAGTACGAGCAGTACTTC
NA TRBJ2-4 TRBD1 TRBV27 CASSLFGQGSGKNIQYF TGTGCCAGCAGTTTATTCGGACAGGGCTCTGGCAAAAACATTCAGTACTTC
once TRBJ1-2 TRBD1 TRBV4-2 CASTPRDRANYGYTF TGTGCCAGCACGCCAAGAGACAGGGCTAACTATGGCTACACCTTC
NA TRBJ2-7 TRBD1 TRBV10-3 CAIRRGQNSYEQYF TGTGCCATCAGGAGGGGACAGAACTCCTACGAGCAGTACTTC
NA TRBJ2-7 NA TRBV5-8 CASRGPYSYEQYF TGTGCCAGTCGGGGTCCCTACTCCTACGAGCAGTACTTC
NA TRBJ1-4 NA TRBV11-2 CASSLGTFSTNEKLFF TGTGCCAGCAGCTTAGGAACGTTTTCAACTAATGAAAAACTGTTTTTT
NA TRBJ2-7 TRBD1 TRBV2 CASSLDRVSYEQYF TGTGCCAGCAGTTTAGACAGGGTGTCCTACGAGCAGTACTTC
once TRBJ2-7 NA TRBV5-6 CASSLTETETYEQYF TGTGCCAGCAGCTTGACTGAGACGGAAACCTACGAGCAGTACTTC
NA TRBJ1-1 TRBD1 TRBV28 CASSSAAGGISEAFF TGTGCCAGCAGTTCCGCCGCAGGGGGTATCTCTGAAGCTTTCTTT
NA TRBJ2-3 NA TRBV9 CASSPLGSLTDTQYF TGTGCCAGCAGCCCCCTGGGGAGCCTCACAGATACGCAGTATTTT
once TRBJ2-1 TRBD2 TRBV18 CASSSLFMAGGQIEQFF TGTGCCAGCTCATCGCTATTTATGGCGGGAGGGCAAATTGAGCAGTTCTTC
few TRBJ1-1 TRBD1 TRBV19 CASSDRGRSIATEAFF TGTGCCAGTAGTGACAGGGGGAGAAGTATAGCCACTGAAGCTTTCTTT
NA TRBJ1-3 NA TRBV5-1 CASSLALGNTIYF TGCGCCAGCAGCTTGGCCTTGGGAAACACCATATATTTT
NA TRBJ1-2 TRBD1 TRBV7-9 CASTQSGTDVYGYTF TGTGCCAGCACCCAATCCGGGACAGACGTCTATGGCTACACCTTC
NA TRBJ1-5 NA TRBV5-6 CASSPPGPGEPQHF TGTGCCAGCAGCCCCCCGGGACCTGGCGAGCCCCAGCATTTT
once TRBJ2-1 NA TRBV6-5 CASSYSPGQGNEQFF TGTGCCAGCAGTTACTCCCCGGGGCAGGGTAATGAGCAGTTCTTC
NA TRBJ2-6 NA TRBV7-2 CASSLLGGSGANVLTF TGTGCCAGCAGCCTCCTGGGGGGCTCTGGGGCCAACGTCCTGACTTTC
NA TRBJ1-1 NA TRBV4-2 CASSQPIEGTEAFF TGTGCCAGCAGTCAACCGATAGAGGGTACTGAAGCTTTCTTT
NA TRBJ2-1 NA TRBV29-1 CSVVGLRLSHNEQFF TGCAGCGTTGTTGGATTACGTTTGTCCCACAATGAGCAGTTCTTC
NA TRBJ2-2 NA TRBV19 CASSIAYGTGELFF TGTGCCAGTAGTATAGCCTATGGCACCGGGGAGCTGTTTTTT
NA TRBJ1-2 NA TRBV7-2 CASSPRGGTYGYTF TGTGCCAGCAGCCCGAGGGGGGGGACGTATGGCTACACCTTC
NA TRBJ1-2 TRBD1 TRBV7-9 CASSSSDRAGGYTF TGTGCCAGCAGCTCCTCGGACAGGGCCGGTGGCTACACCTTC
few TRBJ1-5 NA TRBV27 CASSWNSNQPQHF TGTGCCAGCAGTTGGAATAGCAATCAGCCCCAGCATTTT
NA TRBJ1-1 NA TRBV6-1 CASSGGPVNTEAFF TGTGCCAGCAGTGGGGGACCGGTGAACACTGAAGCTTTCTTT
NA TRBJ1-2 NA TRBV2 CASSASGNYTF TGTGCCAGCAGTGCGTCAGGGAACTACACCTTC
NA TRBJ2-1 NA TRBV7-9 CASSLVVGINEQFF TGTGCCAGCAGCTTAGTAGTAGGGATAAATGAGCAGTTCTTC
NA TRBJ1-5 TRBD1 TRBV19 CAGQGGRGQPQHF TGTGCCGGTCAGGGGGGGCGGGGTCAGCCCCAGCATTTT
NA TRBJ2-1 NA TRBV6-5 CASSLEGRHNEQFF TGTGCCAGCAGTTTAGAGGGGCGCCACAATGAGCAGTTCTTC
NA TRBJ2-7 NA TRBV29-1 CSVVGGNSYEQYF TGCAGCGTTGTAGGCGGTAACTCCTACGAGCAGTACTTC
NA TRBJ1-2 NA TRBV11-2 CASSLGSEKNYGYTF TGTGCCAGCAGCTTAGGCAGCGAGAAGAACTATGGCTACACCTTC
NA TRBJ2-7 TRBD2 TRBV6-1 CASSEERLAGHEQYF TGTGCCAGCAGTGAAGAACGACTAGCGGGCCACGAGCAGTACTTC
NA TRBJ2-2 NA TRBV9 CASSVGSGGNTGELFF TGTGCCAGCAGCGTAGGTAGCGGAGGAAACACCGGGGAGCTGTTTTTT
NA TRBJ2-7 TRBD2 TRBV6-5 CASSPSGADYEQYF TGTGCCAGCAGCCCTAGCGGGGCTGACTACGAGCAGTACTTC
NA TRBJ2-1 NA TRBV7-2 CASSQRGATGNEQFF TGTGCCAGCAGTCAGAGGGGGGCGACAGGGAATGAGCAGTTCTTC
NA TRBJ2-7 TRBD2 TRBV11-2 CASSLAGGRAYEQYF TGTGCCAGCAGCTTAGCAGGTGGGAGGGCCTACGAGCAGTACTTC
NA TRBJ1-1 TRBD1 TRBV5-1 CASSARRDRGTEAFF TGCGCCAGCAGCGCACGCCGGGACAGGGGCACTGAAGCTTTCTTT
few TRBJ1-4 NA TRBV21-1 CASSRKAGQRNEKLFF TGTGCCAGCAGCAGGAAGGCGGGACAGCGTAATGAAAAACTGTTTTTT
NA TRBJ2-5 NA TRBV4-3 CASSQGVRGTQYF TGCGCCAGCAGCCAAGGAGTCCGGGGGACCCAGTACTTC
NA TRBJ2-2 NA TRBV11-2 CASSRGSLVTGELFF TGTGCCAGCAGCAGAGGGTCCTTAGTTACCGGGGAGCTGTTTTTT
few TRBJ2-6 NA TRBV7-9 CASSLRGRGANVLTF TGTGCCAGCAGCTTACGGGGGCGAGGGGCCAACGTCCTGACTTTC
NA TRBJ2-7 TRBD2 TRBV10-3 CAISEPTTTSGTYEQYF TGTGCCATCAGTGAGCCGACCACGACTAGCGGGACTTACGAGCAGTACTTC
NA TRBJ2-3 NA TRBV7-9 CASSLPGPTDTQYF TGTGCCAGCAGCTTACCCGGCCCGACAGATACGCAGTATTTT
NA TRBJ1-5 TRBD1 TRBV28 CASSVPGQGGQPQHF TGTGCCAGCAGCGTTCCTGGACAGGGCGGCCAGCCCCAGCATTTT
once TRBJ1-2 NA TRBV14 CASSPNRGGYGYTF TGTGCCAGCAGCCCGAACCGGGGAGGCTATGGCTACACCTTC
NA TRBJ2-4 NA TRBV6-5 CASSYSQQNIQYF TGTGCCAGCAGTTACTCGCAGCAAAACATTCAGTACTTC
NA TRBJ1-1 NA TRBV29-1 CSVQGRMNTEAFF TGCAGCGTTCAGGGGAGGATGAACACTGAAGCTTTCTTT
NA TRBJ1-2 TRBD1 TRBV6-6 CASFLGQGFYGYTF TGTGCCAGCTTCCTAGGACAGGGCTTCTATGGCTACACCTTC
NA TRBJ2-1 NA TRBV27 CASRLDSYNEQFF TGTGCCAGCAGACTAGACTCCTACAATGAGCAGTTCTTC
NA TRBJ1-3 NA TRBV18 CASSPQKGSGNTIYF TGTGCCAGCTCACCCCAAAAGGGGTCCGGAAACACCATATATTTT
NA TRBJ2-3 NA TRBV18 CASWPGGYTDTQYF TGTGCCAGCTGGCCCGGAGGGTACACAGATACGCAGTATTTT